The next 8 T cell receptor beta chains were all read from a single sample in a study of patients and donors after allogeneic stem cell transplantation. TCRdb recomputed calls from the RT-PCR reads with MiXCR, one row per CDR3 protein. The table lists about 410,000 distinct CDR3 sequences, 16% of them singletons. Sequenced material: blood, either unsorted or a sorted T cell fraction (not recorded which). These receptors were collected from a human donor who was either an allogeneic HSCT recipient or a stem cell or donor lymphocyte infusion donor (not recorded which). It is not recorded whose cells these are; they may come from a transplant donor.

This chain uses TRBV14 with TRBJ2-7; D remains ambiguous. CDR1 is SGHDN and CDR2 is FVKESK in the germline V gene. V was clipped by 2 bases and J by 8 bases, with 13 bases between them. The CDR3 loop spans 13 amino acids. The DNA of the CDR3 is TGTGCCAGCAGCCAATCGAGCAGGAGTCAGCAGTACTTC. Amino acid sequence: CASSQSSRSQQYF.

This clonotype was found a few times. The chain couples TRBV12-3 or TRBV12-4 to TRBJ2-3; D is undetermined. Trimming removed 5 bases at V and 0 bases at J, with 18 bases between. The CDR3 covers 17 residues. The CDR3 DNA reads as TGTGCCAGCAGTCCTCCTTTAGAAGCGCCTAGCACAGATACGCAGTATTTT. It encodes CASSPPLEAPSTDTQYF.

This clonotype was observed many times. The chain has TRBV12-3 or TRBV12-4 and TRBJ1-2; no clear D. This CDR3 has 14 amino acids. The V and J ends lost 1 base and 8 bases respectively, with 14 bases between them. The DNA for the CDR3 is TGTGCCAGCAGTTTAGTGGGAGGCCCTATAGGCTACACCTTC. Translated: CASSLVGGPIGYTF.

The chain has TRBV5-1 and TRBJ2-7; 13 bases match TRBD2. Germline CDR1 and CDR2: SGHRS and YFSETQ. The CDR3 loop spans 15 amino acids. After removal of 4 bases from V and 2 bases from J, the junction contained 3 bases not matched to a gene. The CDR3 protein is CASSEGLAGTYEQYF. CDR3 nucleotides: TGCGCCAGCAGCGAGGGACTAGCGGGAACCTACGAGCAGTACTTC.

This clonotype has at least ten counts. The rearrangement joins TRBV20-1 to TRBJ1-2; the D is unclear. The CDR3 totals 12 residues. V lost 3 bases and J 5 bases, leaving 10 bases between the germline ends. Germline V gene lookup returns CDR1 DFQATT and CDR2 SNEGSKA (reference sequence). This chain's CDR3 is CSASRQVYGYTF. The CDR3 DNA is TGCAGTGCTAGTAGGCAGGTATATGGCTACACCTTC.

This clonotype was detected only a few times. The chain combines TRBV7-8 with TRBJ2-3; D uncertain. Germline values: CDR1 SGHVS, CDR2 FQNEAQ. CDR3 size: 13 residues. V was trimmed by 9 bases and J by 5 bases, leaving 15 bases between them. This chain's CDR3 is CASRSTEQDTQYF. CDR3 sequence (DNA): TGTGCCAGTCGTAGTACAGAACAAGATACGCAGTATTTT.

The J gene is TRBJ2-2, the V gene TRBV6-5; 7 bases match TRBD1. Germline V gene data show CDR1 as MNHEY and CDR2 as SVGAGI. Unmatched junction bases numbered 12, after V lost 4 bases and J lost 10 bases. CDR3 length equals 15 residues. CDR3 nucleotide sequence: TGTGCCAGCAGTTCACGGGACAGAGCACCGGAGGAGCTGTTTTTT. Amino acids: CASSSRDRAPEELFF.

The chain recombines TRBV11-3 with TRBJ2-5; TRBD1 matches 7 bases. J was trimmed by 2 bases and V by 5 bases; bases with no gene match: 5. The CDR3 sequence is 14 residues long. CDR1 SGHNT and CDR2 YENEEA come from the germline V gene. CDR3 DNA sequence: TGTGCCAGCAGCGTCCGGGACAGTCAAGAGACCCAGTACTTC. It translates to CASSVRDSQETQYF. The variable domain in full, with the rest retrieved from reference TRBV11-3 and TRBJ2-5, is EAGVVQSPRYKIIEKKQPVAFWCNPISGHNTLYWYLQNLGQGPELLIRYENEEAVDDSQLPKDRFSAERLKGVDSTLKIQPAELGDSAVYLCASSVRDSQETQYFGPGTRLLVL.